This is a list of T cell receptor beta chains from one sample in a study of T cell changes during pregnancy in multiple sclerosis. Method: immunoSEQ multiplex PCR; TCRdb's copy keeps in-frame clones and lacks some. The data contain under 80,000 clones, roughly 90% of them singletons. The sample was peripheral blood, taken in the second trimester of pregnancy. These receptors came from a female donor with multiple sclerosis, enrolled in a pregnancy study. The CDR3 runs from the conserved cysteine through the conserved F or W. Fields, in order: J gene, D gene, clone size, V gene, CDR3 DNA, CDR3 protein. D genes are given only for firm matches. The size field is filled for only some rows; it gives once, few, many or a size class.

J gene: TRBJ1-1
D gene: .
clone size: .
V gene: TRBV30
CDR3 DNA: TGTGCCGGCCGGGGGACCCTGTTTGAAGCTTTCTTT
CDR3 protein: CAGRGTLFEAFF

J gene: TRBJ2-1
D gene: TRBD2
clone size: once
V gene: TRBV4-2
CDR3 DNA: TGTGCCAGCAGCCAAGAGGGCGGGGGAGGGAATGAGCAGTTCTTC
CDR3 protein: CASSQEGGGGNEQFF

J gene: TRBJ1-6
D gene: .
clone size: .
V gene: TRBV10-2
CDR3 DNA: TGCGCCAGCAGTTTCCAGAAAATATCACCCCTCCACTTT
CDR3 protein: CASSFQKISPLHF

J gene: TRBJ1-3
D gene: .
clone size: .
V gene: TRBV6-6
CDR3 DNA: TGTGCCAGCAGGCCGACAGCTCATGGAAACACCATATATTTT
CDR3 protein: CASRPTAHGNTIYF

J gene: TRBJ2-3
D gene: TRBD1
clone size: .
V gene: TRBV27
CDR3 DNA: TGTGCCAGCAAGTCCTTTACAGGGGCCAGCACAGATACGCAGTATTTT
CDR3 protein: CASKSFTGASTDTQYF

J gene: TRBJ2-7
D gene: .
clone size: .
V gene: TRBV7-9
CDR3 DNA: TGTGCCAGCAGCTCGACAGGCCCTTACGAGCAGTACTTC
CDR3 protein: CASSSTGPYEQYF

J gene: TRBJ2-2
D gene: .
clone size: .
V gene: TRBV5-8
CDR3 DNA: TGTGCCAGCAACGGAGCCGGGGAGCTGTTTTTT
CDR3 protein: CASNGAGELFF

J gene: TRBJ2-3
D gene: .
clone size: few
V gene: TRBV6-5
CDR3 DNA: TGTGCCAGCAGTTACTCCGCCGGGGAACGTACGCAGTATTTT
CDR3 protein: CASSYSAGERTQYF

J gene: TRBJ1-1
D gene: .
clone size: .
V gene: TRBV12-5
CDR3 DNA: TGTGCTAGTGGTTTCGGGGGGAAGGGGGACACTGAAGCTTTCTTT
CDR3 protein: CASGFGGKGDTEAFF

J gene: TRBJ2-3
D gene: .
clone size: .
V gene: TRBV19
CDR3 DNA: TGTGCCAGTAGCGCAGGGGACCTCACAGATACGCAGTATTTT
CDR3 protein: CASSAGDLTDTQYF

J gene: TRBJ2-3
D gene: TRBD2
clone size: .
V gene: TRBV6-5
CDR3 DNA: TGTGCCAGCAGTTACCAAGGACTAGCGGGCACAGATACGCAGTATTTT
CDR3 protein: CASSYQGLAGTDTQYF

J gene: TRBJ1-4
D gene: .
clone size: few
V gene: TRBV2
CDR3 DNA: TGTGCCAGCAGCCGACGGAGTAATGAAAAACTGTTTTTT
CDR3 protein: CASSRRSNEKLFF

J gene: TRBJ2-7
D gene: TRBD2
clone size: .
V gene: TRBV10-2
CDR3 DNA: TGCGCCAGCAGTATCGGGACTAGCGGATACGAGCAGTACTTC
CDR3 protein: CASSIGTSGYEQYF

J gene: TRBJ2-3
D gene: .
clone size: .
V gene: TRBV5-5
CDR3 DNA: TGTGCCAGCAGCTTAACCTCGACAGGTTCGGGGGAGGGTTTT
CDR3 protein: CASSLTSTGSGEGF

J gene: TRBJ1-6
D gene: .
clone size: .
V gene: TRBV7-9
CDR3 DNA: TGTGCCAGCAGCTTAGGGGGGGGAAATTCACCCCTCCACTTT
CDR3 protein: CASSLGGGNSPLHF

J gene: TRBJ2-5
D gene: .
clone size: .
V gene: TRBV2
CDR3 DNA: TGTGCCAGCGCGGATCCGACGGGAACCACACAAGAGACCCAGTACTTC
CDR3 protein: CASADPTGTTQETQYF

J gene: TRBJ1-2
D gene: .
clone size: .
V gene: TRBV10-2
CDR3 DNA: TGCGCCAGCAGTGATCCCGGGATCCTTAACTATGGCTACACCTTC
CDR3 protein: CASSDPGILNYGYTF

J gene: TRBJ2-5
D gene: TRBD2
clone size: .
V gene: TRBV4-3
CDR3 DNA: TGCGCCAGCAGCCAAGACAGCGGGGGTACTTCAGAGACCCAGTACTTC
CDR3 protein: CASSQDSGGTSETQYF

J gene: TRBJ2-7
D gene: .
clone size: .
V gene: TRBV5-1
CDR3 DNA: TGCGCCAGCAGCTTGATTCAGAATCCGACCTACGAGCAGTACTTC
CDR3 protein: CASSLIQNPTYEQYF

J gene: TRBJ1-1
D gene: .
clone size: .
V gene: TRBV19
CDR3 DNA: TGTGCCAGTAGTGCGAGAAATAGATGGACAGCCGGAGAAGCTTTCTTT
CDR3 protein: CASSARNRWTAGEAFF

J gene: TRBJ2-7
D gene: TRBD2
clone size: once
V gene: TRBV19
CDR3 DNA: TGTGCCAGTAGTATCGGGGGGGCCTACGAGCAGTACTTC
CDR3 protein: CASSIGGAYEQYF

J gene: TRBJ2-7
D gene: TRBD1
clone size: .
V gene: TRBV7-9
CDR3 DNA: TGTGCCAGCAGCTCAGCCGGGACAGGGACCTACGAGCAGTACTTC
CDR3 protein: CASSSAGTGTYEQYF

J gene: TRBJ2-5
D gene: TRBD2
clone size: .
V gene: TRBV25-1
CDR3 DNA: TGTGCCAGCATGCGGGCGGGGGAGCGGGGGACCCAGTACTTC
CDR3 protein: CASMRAGERGTQYF

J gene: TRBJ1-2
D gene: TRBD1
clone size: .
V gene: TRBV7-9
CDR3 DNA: TGTGCCAGCAGCGGCCGGGACAGCACTAACTATGGCTACACCTTC
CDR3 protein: CASSGRDSTNYGYTF

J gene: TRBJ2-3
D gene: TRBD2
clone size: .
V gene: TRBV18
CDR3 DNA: TGTGCCAGCTCACCTTCCTCTCGACTAGCGGCGACAGATACGCAGTATTTT
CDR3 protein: CASSPSSRLAATDTQYF

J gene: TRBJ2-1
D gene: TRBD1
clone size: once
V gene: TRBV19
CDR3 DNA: TGTGCCAGTAGTATTGGGACAGCCTCCTACAATGAGCAGTTCTTC
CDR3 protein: CASSIGTASYNEQFF

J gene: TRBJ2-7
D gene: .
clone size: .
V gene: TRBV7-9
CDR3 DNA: TGTGCCAGCAGCTTAGCGCGAGCGGAACACCCCTACGAGCAGTACTTC
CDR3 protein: CASSLARAEHPYEQYF

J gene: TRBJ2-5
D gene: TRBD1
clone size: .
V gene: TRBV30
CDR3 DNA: TGTGCCTGGAGCGCGACAGGGTTGGAGACCCAGTACTTC
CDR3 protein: CAWSATGLETQYF

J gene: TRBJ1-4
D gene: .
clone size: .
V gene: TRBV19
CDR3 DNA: TGTGCCAGTAGATTCGGGGGTAAAGAAAAACTGTTTTTT
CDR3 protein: CASRFGGKEKLFF

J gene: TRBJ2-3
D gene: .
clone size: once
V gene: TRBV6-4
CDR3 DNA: TGTGCCAGCAGTGTGGCTAGCCCCACAGATACGCAGTATTTT
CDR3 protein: CASSVASPTDTQYF

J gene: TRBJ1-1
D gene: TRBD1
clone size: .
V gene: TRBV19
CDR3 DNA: TGTGCCAGTAGTAGCCCTCCGAACAGGGGTTTCACTGAAGCTTTCTTT
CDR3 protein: CASSSPPNRGFTEAFF

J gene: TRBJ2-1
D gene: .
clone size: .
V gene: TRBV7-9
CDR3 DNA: TGTGCCAGCAGCTTAGAAGTGGGAGGCGGCTACAATGAGCAGTTCTTC
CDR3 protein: CASSLEVGGGYNEQFF

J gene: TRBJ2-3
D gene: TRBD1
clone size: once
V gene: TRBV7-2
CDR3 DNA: TGTGCCAGCACCACCGAGGCGGGACAGGGGGCAGATACGCAGTATTTT
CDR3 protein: CASTTEAGQGADTQYF

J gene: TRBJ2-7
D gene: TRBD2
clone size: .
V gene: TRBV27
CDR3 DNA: TGTGCCAGCAGTCCACTAGCGCCATCCTACGAGCAGTACTTC
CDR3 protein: CASSPLAPSYEQYF

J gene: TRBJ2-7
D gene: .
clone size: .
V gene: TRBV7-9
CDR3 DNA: TGTGCCAGCAGCCACGGCGGCAGCTCCTACGAGCAGTACTTC
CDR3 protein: CASSHGGSSYEQYF

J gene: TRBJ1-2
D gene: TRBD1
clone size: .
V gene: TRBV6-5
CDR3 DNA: TGTGCCAGCAGGAGTGGGACAGGGGCTGGCTACACCTTC
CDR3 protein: CASRSGTGAGYTF

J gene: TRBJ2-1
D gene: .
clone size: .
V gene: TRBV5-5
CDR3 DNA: TGTGCCAGCAGCTTGGTGTCGTCCGGGAACAATGAGCAGTTCTTC
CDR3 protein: CASSLVSSGNNEQFF

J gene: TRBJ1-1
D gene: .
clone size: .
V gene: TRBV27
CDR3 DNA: TGTGCCAGCAGTGGGGGGATTGAAGCTTTCTTT
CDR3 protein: CASSGGIEAFF

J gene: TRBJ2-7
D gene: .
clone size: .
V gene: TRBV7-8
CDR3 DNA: TGTGCCAGCAGCCGGATCCCTCAGGGGACGTACGAGCAGTACTTC
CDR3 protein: CASSRIPQGTYEQYF

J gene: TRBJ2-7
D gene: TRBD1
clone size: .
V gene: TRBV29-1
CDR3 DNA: TGCAGCGTTGAAGATTCGTCGACAGGGGGATCCTACGAGCAGTACTTC
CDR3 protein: CSVEDSSTGGSYEQYF

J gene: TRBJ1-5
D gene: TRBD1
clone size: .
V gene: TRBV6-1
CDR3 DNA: TGTGCCAGCAGTGTATCGACAGGGAGTACCGATCAGCCCCAGCATTTT
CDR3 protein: CASSVSTGSTDQPQHF